This TCR beta chain is drawn from a study of shared clonotypes between healthy human individuals. Whole-study context: The donors, two women and three men, were aged 18 to 49. Each donor's CD4 naive and CD4 memory cells filled three plates apiece, CD8 naive two, and CD8 memory one.

TCRdb's copy holds only in-frame clones and misses some; the assay was immunoSEQ multiplex PCR. The table shows 650,000 to 750,000 clones, with more than 70% occurring only once. CDR3 length equals 15 residues. The V end was cut by 9 bases, the J end by 1 base, with 16 bases between. Germline V lookup: CDR1 KGHSH, CDR2 LQKENI. Donors, healthy HIV-negative adults, lacked recent acute infections or vaccinations. The sequence was collected from a young woman in good health. The V gene is TRBV18, the J gene TRBJ1-3, with a tentative D call TRBD1 (6 bases). The specimen sequenced was memory CD4+ T cells sorted from blood. Documented subset: CD45RA-negative fraction. The CDR3 loop reads CARTRGSLSGNTIYF. CDR3 DNA: TGTGCCAGGACCAGGGGCTCTCTGTCTGGAAACACCATATATTTT.